The clone carrying this T cell receptor beta chain was recorded only once. Its matching antigen is unknown. Some clones are missing from TCRdb's copy, which holds only in-frame ones; the method was immunoSEQ multiplex PCR. The sample lists some 200,000 clones, about 75% occurring once. These data come from a study of cytotoxic CD8 clonotypes in ibrutinib-treated CLL. General study results and limits: Few clonotypes were public, and these shrank or held steady under treatment.

Trimming cost V 2 bases and J 5 bases; bases outside gene matches: 3. The CDR3 is 13 amino acids. CDR1 MNHEY and CDR2 SVGAGI come from the germline V gene. The chain employs TRBV6-5 and TRBJ2-7, with 7 bases matching TRBD1. The source is a human donor with chronic lymphocytic leukemia. This specimen was PBMCs, taken after 12 months of ibrutinib treatment. This CDR3 is CASSYRTGDEQYF. The CDR3 DNA follows: TGTGCCAGCAGTTACCGAACAGGGGACGAGCAGTACTTC.